This T cell receptor beta chain was found in a study of shared clonotypes between healthy human individuals. Overall study results and limits: Non-shared clonotypes had lower generation probabilities than clonotypes shared by all four sorted-subset donors.

CDR3 length equals 13 residues. Trimming took 1 base from V and 5 from J, leaving 8 bases between them. Germline loops: CDR1 LNHDA, CDR2 SQIVND (reference sequence). Genomic DNA belonging to each subset was distributed in equal measure over several immunoSEQ plates. Sequencing used immunoSEQ multiplex PCR; TCRdb keeps in-frame clones, though not all of them. The sample records about 2.3 million clones, over 90% being singletons. Worth noting for this clone: The antigen is undetermined.

The chain recombines TRBV19 with TRBJ2-5; D possibly matches TRBD1 or TRBD2 (5 bases each). The sample comprised naive CD4+ T cells from PBMCs. Subset meaning: CD45RA+ positively selected. This TCR derives from a man aged 18 to 29 in good health. Some clones in this sample may be carry-over from other donors' samples. CDR3 residues: CASSIGGVETQYF. The CDR3 bases are TGTGCCAGTAGTATAGGAGGGGTTGAGACCCAGTACTTC. Supplemented by reference TRBV19 and TRBJ2-5, the full variable domain reads DGGITQSPKYLFRKEGQNVTLSCEQNLNHDAMYWYRQDPGQGLRLIYYSQIVNDFQKGDIAEGYSVSREKKESFPLTVTSAQKNPTAFYLCASSIGGVETQYFGPGTRLLVL.